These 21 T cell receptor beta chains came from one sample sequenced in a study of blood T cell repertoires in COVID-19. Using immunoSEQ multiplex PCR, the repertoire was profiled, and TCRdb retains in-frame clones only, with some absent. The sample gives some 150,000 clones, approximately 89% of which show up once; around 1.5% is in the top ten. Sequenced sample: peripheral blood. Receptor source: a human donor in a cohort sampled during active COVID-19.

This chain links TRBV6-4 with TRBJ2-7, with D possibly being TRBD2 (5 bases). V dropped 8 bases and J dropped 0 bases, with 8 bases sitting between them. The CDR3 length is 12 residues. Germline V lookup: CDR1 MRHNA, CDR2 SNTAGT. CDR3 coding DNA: TGTGCCAGCTTGACTATCTCCTACGAGCAGTACTTC. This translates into CASLTISYEQYF.

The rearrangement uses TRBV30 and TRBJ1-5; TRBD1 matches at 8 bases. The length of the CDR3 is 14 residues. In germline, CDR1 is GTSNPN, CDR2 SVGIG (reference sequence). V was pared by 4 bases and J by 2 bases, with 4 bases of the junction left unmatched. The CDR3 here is CAWTGGSGNQPQHF. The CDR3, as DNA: TGTGCCTGGACAGGGGGCAGTGGCAATCAGCCCCAGCATTTT.

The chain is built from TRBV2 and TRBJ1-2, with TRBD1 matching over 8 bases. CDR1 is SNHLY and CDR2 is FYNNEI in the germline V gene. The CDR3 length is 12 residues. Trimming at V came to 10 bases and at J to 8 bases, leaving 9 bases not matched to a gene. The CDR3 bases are TGTGCCAACCACAGGGGGATGGTGGGCTACACCTTC. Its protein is CANHRGMVGYTF. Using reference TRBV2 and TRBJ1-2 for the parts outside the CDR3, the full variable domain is EPEVTQTPSHQVTQMGQEVILRCVPISNHLYFYWYRQILGQKVEFLVSFYNNEISEKSEIFDDQFSVERPDGSNFTLKIRSTKLEDSAMYFCANHRGMVGYTFGSGTRLTVV.

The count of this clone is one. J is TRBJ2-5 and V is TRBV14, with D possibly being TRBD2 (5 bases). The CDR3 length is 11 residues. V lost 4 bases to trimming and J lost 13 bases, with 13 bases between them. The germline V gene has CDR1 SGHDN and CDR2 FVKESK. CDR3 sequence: CASSPGRAMYF. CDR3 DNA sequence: TGTGCCAGCAGCCCGGGGAGAGCGATGTACTTC.

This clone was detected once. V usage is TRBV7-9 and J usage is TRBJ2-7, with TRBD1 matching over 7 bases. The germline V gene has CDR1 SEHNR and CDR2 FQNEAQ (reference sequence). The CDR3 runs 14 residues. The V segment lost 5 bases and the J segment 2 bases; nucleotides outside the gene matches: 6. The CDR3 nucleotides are TGTGCCAGCAGCGAGGACAGGATCGCCTACGAGCAGTACTTC. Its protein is CASSEDRIAYEQYF.

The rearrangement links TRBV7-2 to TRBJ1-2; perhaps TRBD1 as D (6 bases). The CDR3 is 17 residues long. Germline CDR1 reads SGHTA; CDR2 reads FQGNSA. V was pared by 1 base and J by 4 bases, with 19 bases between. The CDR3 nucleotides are TGTGCCAGCAGCTTAGGGGCAGGGGACGGACAACTCTATGGCTACACCTTC. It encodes CASSLGAGDGQLYGYTF.

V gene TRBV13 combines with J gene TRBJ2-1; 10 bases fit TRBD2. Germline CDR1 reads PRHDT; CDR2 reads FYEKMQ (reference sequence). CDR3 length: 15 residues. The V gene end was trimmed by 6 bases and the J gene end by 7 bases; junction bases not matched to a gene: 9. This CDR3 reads CASRRIAGGFNEQFF. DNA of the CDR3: TGTGCCAGCAGACGAATAGCGGGGGGCTTTAATGAGCAGTTCTTC.

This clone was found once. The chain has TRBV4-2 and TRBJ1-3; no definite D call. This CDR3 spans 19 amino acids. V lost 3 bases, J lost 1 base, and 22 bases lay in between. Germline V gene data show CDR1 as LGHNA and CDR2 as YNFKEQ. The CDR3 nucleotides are TGTGCCAGCAGCCAGGACGGAGGCCCTCGAGGACCTTCTGGAAACACCATATATTTT. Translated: CASSQDGGPRGPSGNTIYF.

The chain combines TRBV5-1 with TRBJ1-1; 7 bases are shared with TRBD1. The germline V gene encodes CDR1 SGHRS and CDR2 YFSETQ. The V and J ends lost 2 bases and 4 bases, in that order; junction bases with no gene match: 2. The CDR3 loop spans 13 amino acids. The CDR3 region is CASSFTGVTEAFF. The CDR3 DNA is TGCGCCAGCAGCTTCACAGGGGTCACTGAAGCTTTCTTT. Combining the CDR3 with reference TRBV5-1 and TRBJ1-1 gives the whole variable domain KAGVTQTPRYLIKTRGQQVTLSCSPISGHRSVSWYQQTPGQGLQFLFEYFSETQRNKGNFPGRFSGRQFSNSRSEMNVSTLELGDSALYLCASSFTGVTEAFFGQGTRLTVV.

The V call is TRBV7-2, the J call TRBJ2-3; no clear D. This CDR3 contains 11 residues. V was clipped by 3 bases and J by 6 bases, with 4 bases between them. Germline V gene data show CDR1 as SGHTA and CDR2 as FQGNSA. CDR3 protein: CASSFSDTQYF. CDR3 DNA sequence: TGTGCCAGCAGCTTTTCGGATACGCAGTATTTT.

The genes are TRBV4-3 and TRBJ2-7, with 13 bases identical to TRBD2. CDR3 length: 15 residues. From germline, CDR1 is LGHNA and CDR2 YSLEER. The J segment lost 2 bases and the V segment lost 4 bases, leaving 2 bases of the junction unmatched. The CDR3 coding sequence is TGCGCCAGCAGCCCCGGACTAGCGGGGGCCTACGAGCAGTACTTC. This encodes CASSPGLAGAYEQYF.

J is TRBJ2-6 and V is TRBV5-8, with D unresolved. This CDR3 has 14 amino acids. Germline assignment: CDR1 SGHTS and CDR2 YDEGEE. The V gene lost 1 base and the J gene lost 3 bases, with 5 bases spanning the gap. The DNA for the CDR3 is TGTGCCAGCAGCTTGTTCATTGGGGCCAACGTCCTGACTTTC. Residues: CASSLFIGANVLTF.

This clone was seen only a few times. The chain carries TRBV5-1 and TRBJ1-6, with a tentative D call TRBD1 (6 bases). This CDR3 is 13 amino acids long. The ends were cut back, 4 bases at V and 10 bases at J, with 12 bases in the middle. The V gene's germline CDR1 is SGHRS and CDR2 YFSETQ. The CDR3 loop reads CASSQRDKSPLHF. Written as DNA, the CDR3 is TGCGCCAGCAGCCAAAGGGACAAATCACCCCTCCACTTT.

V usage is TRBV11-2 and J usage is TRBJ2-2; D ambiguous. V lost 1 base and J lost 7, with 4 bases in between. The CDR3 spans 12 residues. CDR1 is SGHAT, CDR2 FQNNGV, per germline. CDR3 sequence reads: CASSLAVGELFF. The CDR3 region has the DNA TGTGCCAGCAGCTTAGCGGTCGGGGAGCTGTTTTTT.

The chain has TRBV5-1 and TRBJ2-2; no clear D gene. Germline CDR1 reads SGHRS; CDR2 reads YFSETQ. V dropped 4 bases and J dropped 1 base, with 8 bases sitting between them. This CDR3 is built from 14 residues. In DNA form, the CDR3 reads TGCGCCAGCAGCCTGTTGAGGAACACCGGGGAGCTGTTTTTT. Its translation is CASSLLRNTGELFF.

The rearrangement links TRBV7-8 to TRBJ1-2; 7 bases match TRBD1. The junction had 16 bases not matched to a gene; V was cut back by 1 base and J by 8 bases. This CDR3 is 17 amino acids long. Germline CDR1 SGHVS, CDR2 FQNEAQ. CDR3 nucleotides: TGTGCCAGCAGCTTAGATTCCGGACAGACAGGGAATCGAGGCTACACCTTC. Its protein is CASSLDSGQTGNRGYTF.

The CDR3 DNA reads TGTGCCAGCAGTTCAGGGGAACTTTACGAGCAGTACTTC. It translates to CASSSGELYEQYF. The rearrangement links TRBV27 to TRBJ2-7, with D possibly matching TRBD1 (6 bases). The V gene lost 4 bases and the J gene lost 4 bases, with 11 bases spanning the gap. Germline loops: CDR1 MNHEY, CDR2 SMNVEV (reference sequence). The CDR3 contains 13 residues.

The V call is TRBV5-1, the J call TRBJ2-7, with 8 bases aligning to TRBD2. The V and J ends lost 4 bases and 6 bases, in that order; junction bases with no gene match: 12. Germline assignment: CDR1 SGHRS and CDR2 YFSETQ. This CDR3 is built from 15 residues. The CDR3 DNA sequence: TGCGCCAGCAGCCCACATAGCGGGACCCTCGGCGAGCAGTACTTC. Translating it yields CASSPHSGTLGEQYF.

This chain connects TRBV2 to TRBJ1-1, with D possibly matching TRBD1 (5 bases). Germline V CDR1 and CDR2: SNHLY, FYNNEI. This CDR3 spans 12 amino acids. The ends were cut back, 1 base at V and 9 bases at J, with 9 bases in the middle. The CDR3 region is CASSEGGTQAFF. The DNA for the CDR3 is TGTGCCAGCAGTGAAGGGGGGACTCAAGCTTTCTTT.

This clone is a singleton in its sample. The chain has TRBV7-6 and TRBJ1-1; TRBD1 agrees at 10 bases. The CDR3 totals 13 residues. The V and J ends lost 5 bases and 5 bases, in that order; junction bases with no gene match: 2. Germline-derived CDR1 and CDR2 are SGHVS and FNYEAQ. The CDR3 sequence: CASSQGQGTEAFF. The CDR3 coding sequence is TGTGCCAGCAGCCAGGGACAGGGGACTGAAGCTTTCTTT. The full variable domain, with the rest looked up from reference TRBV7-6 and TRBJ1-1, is GAGVSQSPRYKVTKRGQDVALRCDPISGHVSLYWYRQALGQGPEFLTYFNYEAQQDKSGLPNDRFSAERPEGSISTLTIQRTEQRDSAMYRCASSQGQGTEAFFGQGTRLTVV.

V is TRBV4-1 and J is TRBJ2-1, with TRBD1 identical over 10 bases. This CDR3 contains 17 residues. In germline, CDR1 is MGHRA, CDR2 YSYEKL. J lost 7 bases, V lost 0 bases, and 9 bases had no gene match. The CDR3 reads CASSQDWSGQGRNEQFF. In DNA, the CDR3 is TGCGCCAGCAGCCAAGATTGGTCGGGACAGGGGCGGAATGAGCAGTTCTTC.